This TCR beta chain comes out of a study of PD-L1 blockade in urothelial cancer. Study-level background: At 6 weeks and at 3 weeks (second dose) after treatment start, blood was analyzed.

Trimming took off 7 bases at V and 1 base at J, with 13 bases between the two ends. The CDR3 sequence is 14 residues long. CDR1 and CDR2 from the germline V gene are MDHEN and SYDVKM. The assay was immunoSEQ multiplex PCR, and TCRdb's table has in-frame clones only and misses some. The sample records 70,000 or so clones, 75% to 90% being singletons. Indicated time point: pretreatment peripheral blood. Sampling of each patient yielded between 1 and 8 specimens, collected pretreatment and on-treatment. V and J are TRBV28 and TRBJ1-1; tentatively, D is TRBD1 (6 bases). The specimen was PBMCs, collected around atezolizumab (anti-PD-L1) treatment. This receptor was identified in a man aged 70-80 years with urothelial cancer. The CDR3 DNA reads TGTGCCAGCAACTCTTGGACAGCGAACACTGAAGCTTTCTTT. Its protein product is CASNSWTANTEAFF.